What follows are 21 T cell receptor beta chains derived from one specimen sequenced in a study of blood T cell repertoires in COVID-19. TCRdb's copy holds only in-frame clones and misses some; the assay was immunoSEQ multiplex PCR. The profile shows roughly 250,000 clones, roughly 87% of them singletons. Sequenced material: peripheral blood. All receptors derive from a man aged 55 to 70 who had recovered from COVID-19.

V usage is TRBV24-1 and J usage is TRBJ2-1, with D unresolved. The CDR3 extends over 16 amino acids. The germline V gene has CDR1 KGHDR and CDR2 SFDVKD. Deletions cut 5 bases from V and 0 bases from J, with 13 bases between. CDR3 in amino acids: CATSGLGPSSYNEQFF. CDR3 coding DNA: TGTGCCACCAGTGGGCTTGGCCCTAGCTCCTACAATGAGCAGTTCTTC.

The CDR3: CASSIWTSGEGEQYF. CDR3 nucleotides: TGTGCCAGTAGTATATGGACTAGCGGGGAGGGCGAGCAGTACTTC. The chain links TRBV19 to TRBJ2-7; TRBD2 matches 12 bases. V dropped 2 bases and J dropped 6; count of bases not matched to a gene: 5. This CDR3 has 15 amino acids. CDR1 is LNHDA and CDR2 is SQIVND in the germline V gene (reference sequence).

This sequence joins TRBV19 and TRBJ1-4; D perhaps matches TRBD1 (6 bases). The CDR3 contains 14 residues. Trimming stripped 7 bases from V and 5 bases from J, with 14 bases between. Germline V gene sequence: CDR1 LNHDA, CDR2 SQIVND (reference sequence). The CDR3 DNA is TGTGCCAGTATTAAGACAGGCCGAAATGAAAAACTGTTTTTT. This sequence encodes CASIKTGRNEKLFF.

CDR3 DNA: TGTGCCAGCAGGGACAGTTATAATTCACCCCTCCACTTT. Translated, it gives CASRDSYNSPLHF. The chain combines TRBV3-1 (or the pseudogene TRBV3-2) with TRBJ1-6, with a weak D call TRBD1 (6 bases). The CDR3 is 13 residues long. Germline V lookup: CDR1 LGHDT, CDR2 YNNKEL (reference sequence). The V end lost 6 bases, the J end lost 4 bases, and 7 bases lay between the germline ends.

The CDR3 protein is CATSDPPGQGRGEQYF. DNA of the CDR3: TGTGCCACCAGTGATCCGCCGGGACAGGGGAGGGGAGAGCAGTACTTC. The chain employs TRBV24-1 and TRBJ2-7; 10 bases are shared with TRBD1. Trimming cost V 3 bases and J 7 bases; bases outside gene matches: 11. The length of the CDR3 is 16 residues. CDR1 and CDR2 from the germline V gene are KGHDR and SFDVKD.

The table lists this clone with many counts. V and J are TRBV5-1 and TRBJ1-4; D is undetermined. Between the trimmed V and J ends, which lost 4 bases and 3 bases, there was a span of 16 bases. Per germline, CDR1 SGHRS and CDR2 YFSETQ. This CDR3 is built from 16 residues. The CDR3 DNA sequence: TGCGCCAGCAGCACGGGAATTCAAAAGGCTAATGAAAAACTGTTTTTT. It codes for CASSTGIQKANEKLFF.

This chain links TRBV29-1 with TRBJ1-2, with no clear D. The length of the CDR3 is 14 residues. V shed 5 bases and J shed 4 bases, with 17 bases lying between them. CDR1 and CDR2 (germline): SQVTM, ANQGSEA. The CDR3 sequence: CSVKGRSEGYGYTF. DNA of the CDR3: TGCAGCGTTAAGGGTAGGTCGGAGGGCTATGGCTACACCTTC.

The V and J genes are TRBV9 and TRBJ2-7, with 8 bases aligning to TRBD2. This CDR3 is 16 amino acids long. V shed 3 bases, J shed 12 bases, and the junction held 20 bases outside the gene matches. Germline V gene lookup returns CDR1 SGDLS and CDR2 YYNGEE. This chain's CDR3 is CASSDTPSGGKSTLYF. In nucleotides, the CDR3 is TGTGCCAGCAGCGATACACCCAGCGGGGGAAAATCAACGCTGTACTTC.

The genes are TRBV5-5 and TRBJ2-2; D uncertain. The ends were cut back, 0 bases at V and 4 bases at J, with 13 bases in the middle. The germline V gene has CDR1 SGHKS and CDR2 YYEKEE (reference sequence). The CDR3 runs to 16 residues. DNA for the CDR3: TGTGCCAGCAGCTTGGACGTCAGGATGACCACCGGGGAGCTGTTTTTT. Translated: CASSLDVRMTTGELFF. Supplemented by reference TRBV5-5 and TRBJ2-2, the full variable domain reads DAGVTQSPTHLIKTRGQQVTLRCSPISGHKSVSWYQQVLGQGPQFIFQYYEKEERGRGNFPDRFSARQFPNYSSELNVNALLLGDSALYLCASSLDVRMTTGELFFGEGSRLTVL.

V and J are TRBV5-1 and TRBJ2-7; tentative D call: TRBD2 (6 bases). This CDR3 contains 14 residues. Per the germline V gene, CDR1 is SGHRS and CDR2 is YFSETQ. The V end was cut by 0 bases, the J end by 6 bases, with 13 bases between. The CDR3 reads CASSLGGGEIEQYV. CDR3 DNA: TGCGCCAGCAGCTTGGGCGGCGGGGAGATCGAGCAGTACGTC.

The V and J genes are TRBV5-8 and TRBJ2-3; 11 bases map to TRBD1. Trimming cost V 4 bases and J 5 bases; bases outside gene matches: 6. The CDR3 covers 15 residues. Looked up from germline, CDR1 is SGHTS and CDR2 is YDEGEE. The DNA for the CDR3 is TGTGCCAGCAGCCCCCGGGACAGGGGGAGAGATACGCAGTATTTT. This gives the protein CASSPRDRGRDTQYF.

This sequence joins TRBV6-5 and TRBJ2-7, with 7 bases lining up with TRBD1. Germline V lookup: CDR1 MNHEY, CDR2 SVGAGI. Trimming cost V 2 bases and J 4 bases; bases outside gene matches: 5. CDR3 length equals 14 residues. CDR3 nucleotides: TGTGCCAGCAGTTACAGGACAGGTTTGTACGAGCAGTACTTC. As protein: CASSYRTGLYEQYF.

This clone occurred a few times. CDR3 sequence reads: CASSVDAPNTDTQYF. CDR3 sequence (DNA): TGTGCCAGCAGCGTAGACGCGCCCAACACAGATACGCAGTATTTT. The chain joins TRBV9 to TRBJ2-3; D unclear. V lost 0 bases and J lost 2, with 10 bases in between. Germline lookup yields CDR1 SGDLS and CDR2 YYNGEE. The CDR3 is made up of 15 amino acids.

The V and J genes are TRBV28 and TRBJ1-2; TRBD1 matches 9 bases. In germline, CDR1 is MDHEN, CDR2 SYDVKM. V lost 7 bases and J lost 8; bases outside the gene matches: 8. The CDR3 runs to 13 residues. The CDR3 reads CASTADRGRGYTF. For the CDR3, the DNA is TGTGCCAGCACTGCGGACAGGGGTCGAGGCTACACCTTC.

Here the CDR3 reads CASGWIFRDRFKSPLHF. The CDR3 bases are TGTGCTAGTGGTTGGATCTTCCGGGACAGGTTTAAATCACCCCTCCACTTT. J is TRBJ1-6 and V is TRBV12-5; 8 bases are a match to TRBD1. Germline CDR1 reads LGHNT; CDR2 reads FRNRAP. The CDR3 runs 17 residues. V was clipped by 4 bases and J by 10 bases; unmatched bases: 15.

CDR3 bases: TGCAGTGCGGGACTAGCTGACAATGAGCAGTTCTTC. Amino acid sequence: CSAGLADNEQFF. The V and J genes are TRBV29-1 and TRBJ2-1, with 9 nucleotides matching TRBD2. In germline, CDR1 is SQVTM, CDR2 ANQGSEA. CDR3 length: 12 amino acids.

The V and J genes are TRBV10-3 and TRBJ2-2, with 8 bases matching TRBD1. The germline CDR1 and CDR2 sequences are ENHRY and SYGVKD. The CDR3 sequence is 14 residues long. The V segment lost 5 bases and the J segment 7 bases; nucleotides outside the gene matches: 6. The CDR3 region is CAISSRGRDGELFF. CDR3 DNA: TGTGCCATCAGTTCCAGGGGGCGAGACGGGGAGCTGTTTTTT.

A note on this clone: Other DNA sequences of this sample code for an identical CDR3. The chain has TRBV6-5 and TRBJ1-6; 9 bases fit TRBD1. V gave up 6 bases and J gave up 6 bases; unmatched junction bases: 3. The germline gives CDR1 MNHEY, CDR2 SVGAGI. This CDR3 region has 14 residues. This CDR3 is CASSQTGGNSPLHF. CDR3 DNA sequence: TGTGCCAGCAGCCAGACAGGGGGTAATTCACCCCTCCACTTT.

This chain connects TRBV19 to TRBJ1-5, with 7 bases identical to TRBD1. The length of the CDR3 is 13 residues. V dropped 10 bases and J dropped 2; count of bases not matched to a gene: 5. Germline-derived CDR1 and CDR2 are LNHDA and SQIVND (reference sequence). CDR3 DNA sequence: TGTGCCACAAACAGGGGAGGCAATCAGCCCCAGCATTTT. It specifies CATNRGGNQPQHF.

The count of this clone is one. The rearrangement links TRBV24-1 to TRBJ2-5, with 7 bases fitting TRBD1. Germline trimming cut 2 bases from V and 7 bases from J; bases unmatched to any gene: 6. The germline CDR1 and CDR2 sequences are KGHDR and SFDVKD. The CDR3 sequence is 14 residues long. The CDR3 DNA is TGTGCCACCAGTGATTCCGGGACAGTTTTGACCCAGTACTTC. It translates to CATSDSGTVLTQYF.

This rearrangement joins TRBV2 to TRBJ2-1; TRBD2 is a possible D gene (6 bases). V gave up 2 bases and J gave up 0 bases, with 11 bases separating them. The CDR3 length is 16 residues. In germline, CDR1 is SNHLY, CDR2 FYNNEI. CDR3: CASSEMEGISYNEQFF. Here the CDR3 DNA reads TGTGCCAGCAGTGAAATGGAGGGGATCTCCTACAATGAGCAGTTCTTC.